These T cell receptor beta chains were read from a single sample in a study of blood T cell repertoires in COVID-19. The table came from immunoSEQ multiplex PCR; TCRdb's copy has only in-frame clones and leaves some out. Of over 150,000 clones in the sample, around nine tenths were seen once. The source material was peripheral blood. All receptors derive from a man aged 35-49 years with active or convalescent COVID-19. CDR3s include the opening cysteine and the closing phenylalanine or tryptophan. Each record gives: J gene, clone size, V gene, D gene, CDR3 protein, CDR3 DNA. D genes are given only for firm matches. The size entry is marked missing in some rows and otherwise reads once, few, many or a size class.

>TRBJ1-4|NA|TRBV28|NA
CASRIGGAEKLFF
TGTGCCAGCAGGATCGGGGGAGCTGAAAAACTGTTTTTT
>TRBJ1-1|NA|TRBV6-6|TRBD1
CASSPDRGRADTEAFF
TGTGCCAGCAGCCCCGACAGGGGGCGAGCTGACACTGAAGCTTTCTTT
>TRBJ2-5|NA|TRBV5-1|NA
CASSRANPGETQYF
TGCGCCAGCAGCCGAGCGAACCCCGGGGAGACCCAGTACTTC
>TRBJ2-6|NA|TRBV5-1|NA
CASSLGDPGANVLTF
TGCGCCAGCAGCCTAGGTGACCCTGGGGCCAACGTCCTGACTTTC
>TRBJ2-3|NA|TRBV19|TRBD2
CASSPSAGGPGDTQYF
TGTGCCAGTAGTCCGTCAGCGGGGGGGCCGGGTGATACGCAGTATTTT
>TRBJ2-3|NA|TRBV19|TRBD1
CASSKGQSTDTQYF
TGTGCCAGTAGTAAGGGACAGAGCACAGATACGCAGTATTTT
>TRBJ1-6|few|TRBV28|NA
CASSFEEVRPLHF
TGTGCCAGCAGTTTTGAGGAGGTTCGCCCCCTCCACTTT
>TRBJ2-1|NA|TRBV28|TRBD2
CASSSGLAGGDEQFF
TGTGCCAGCAGTTCCGGACTAGCGGGGGGGGATGAGCAGTTCTTC
>TRBJ2-5|NA|TRBV14|NA
CASSQDHAGAETQYF
TGTGCCAGCAGCCAAGATCACGCAGGGGCGGAGACCCAGTACTTC
>TRBJ2-2|once|TRBV6-6|TRBD2
CASSYSRGGLTGELFF
TGTGCCAGCAGTTACTCACGGGGGGGCCTCACCGGGGAGCTGTTTTTT
>TRBJ1-1|once|TRBV12-5|TRBD1
CASGSPDRGEDTEAFF
TGTGCTAGTGGTTCACCAGACAGGGGGGAGGACACTGAAGCTTTCTTT
>TRBJ1-5|NA|TRBV3-1/TRBV3-2|NA
CASSQEPKGLSNQPQHF
TGTGCCAGCAGCCAAGAACCGAAGGGACTGAGCAATCAGCCCCAGCATTTT
>TRBJ1-1|once|TRBV28|TRBD1
CASSPGYLFDTTWTGGDTEAFF
TGTGCCAGCAGTCCTGGCTACTTGTTCGATACGACGTGGACAGGGGGGGACACTGAAGCTTTCTTT
>TRBJ2-3|once|TRBV7-2|NA
CASSLVRLVEGTDTQYF
TGTGCCAGCAGCTTAGTTAGGCTAGTCGAAGGCACAGATACGCAGTATTTT
>TRBJ2-3|NA|TRBV4-1|TRBD2
CASSQRADTRGGVTDTQYF
TGCGCCAGCAGCCAAAGGGCCGATACTCGCGGGGGAGTCACAGATACGCAGTATTTT
>TRBJ1-1|few|TRBV21-1|NA
CASSKEGGCTGRQGRRDTEAFF
TGTGCCAGCAGCAAAGAAGGGGGGTGCACGGGACGACAGGGGAGGAGGGACACTGAAGCTTTCTTT
>TRBJ1-1|few|TRBV28|TRBD1
CASSWGRGAAFF
TGTGCCAGCAGTTGGGGCAGGGGGGCAGCTTTCTTT
>TRBJ1-2|NA|TRBV5-1|NA
CASSPDKAYGYTF
TGCGCCAGCAGCCCGGACAAAGCCTATGGCTACACCTTC
>TRBJ1-2|NA|TRBV30|TRBD1
CAWSSRGQGKYGYTF
TGTGCCTGGAGTAGCCGCGGACAGGGAAAATATGGCTACACCTTC
>TRBJ2-3|NA|TRBV4-3|TRBD2
CASSQARTRITDTQYF
TGCGCCAGCAGCCAAGCAAGGACTAGGATCACAGATACGCAGTATTTT
>TRBJ1-3|once|TRBV19|TRBD1
CASSWGTADISGNTIYF
TGTGCCAGTAGTTGGGGGACAGCTGATATCTCTGGAAACACCATATATTTT
>TRBJ1-2|NA|TRBV5-6|NA
CASSLIQAYTF
TGTGCCAGCAGCCTGATACAGGCATACACCTTC
>TRBJ1-2|few|TRBV6-2/TRBV6-3|NA
CASSLGGGNYGYTF
TGTGCCAGCAGCCTTGGGGGGGGCAACTATGGCTACACCTTC
>TRBJ1-6|NA|TRBV28|NA
CASSLQEGYNSPLHF
TGTGCCAGCAGTTTGCAGGAGGGTTATAATTCACCCCTCCACTTT
>TRBJ2-1|NA|TRBV4-2|TRBD2
CASSLSGGPDNEQFF
TGTGCCAGCAGCCTGAGCGGGGGGCCCGACAATGAGCAGTTCTTC
>TRBJ2-2|NA|TRBV30|TRBD1
CAWSAGQGNTGELFF
TGTGCCTGGAGTGCGGGACAGGGTAACACCGGGGAGCTGTTTTTT
>TRBJ1-2|NA|TRBV21-1|NA
CASSKARSTVITNYGYTF
TGTGCCAGCAGCAAAGCTAGGTCGACAGTTATTACTAACTATGGCTACACCTTC
>TRBJ2-6|NA|TRBV5-1|TRBD1
CASSLQGTGANVLTF
TGCGCCAGCAGCCTACAGGGGACTGGGGCCAACGTCCTGACTTTC
>TRBJ1-5|NA|TRBV30|NA
CAWSARTGWNQPQHF
TGTGCCTGGAGTGCTAGAACAGGGTGGAATCAGCCCCAGCATTTT
>TRBJ1-6|NA|TRBV4-1|NA
CASSQNPDRSNSPLHF
TGCGCCAGCAGCCAAAACCCCGACAGGAGTAATTCACCCCTCCACTTT
>TRBJ1-2|NA|TRBV30|TRBD1
CAWSPGQGGYGYTF
TGTGCCTGGAGTCCGGGACAGGGGGGGTATGGCTACACCTTC
>TRBJ2-1|NA|TRBV7-3|TRBD1
CASSLTGGPALEQFF
TGTGCCAGCAGCTTGACAGGGGGCCCGGCTCTTGAGCAGTTCTTC
>TRBJ1-5|once|TRBV6-5|NA
CASSGNRNQPQHF
TGTGCCAGCAGCGGTAACAGGAATCAGCCCCAGCATTTT
>TRBJ2-6|NA|TRBV5-1|NA
CASSLTAGANVLTF
TGCGCCAGCAGCTTGACAGCCGGGGCCAACGTCCTGACTTTC
>TRBJ2-2|once|TRBV5-6|TRBD2
CASSLKRGDTGELFF
TGTGCCAGCAGCCTAAAGCGGGGGGACACCGGGGAGCTGTTTTTT
>TRBJ2-7|NA|TRBV11-2|NA
CASTSSSYEQYF
TGTGCCAGCACTTCGAGCTCCTACGAGCAGTACTTC
>TRBJ2-7|NA|TRBV11-3|TRBD1
CASSATGGSYEQYF
TGTGCCAGCAGCGCGACAGGGGGCTCTTACGAGCAGTACTTC
>TRBJ1-1|NA|TRBV6-5|TRBD1
CASTEGQANTEAFF
TGTGCCAGCACGGAAGGACAGGCGAACACTGAAGCTTTCTTT
>TRBJ2-7|NA|TRBV27|TRBD1
CASRPHTGDEQYF
TGTGCCAGCAGGCCGCACACAGGGGACGAGCAGTACTTC
>TRBJ1-4|NA|TRBV4-3|NA
CASSQGGVTNEKLFF
TGCGCCAGCAGCCAAGGGGGGGTGACTAATGAAAAACTGTTTTTT
>TRBJ1-4|once|TRBV5-4|NA
CASSLGTLGSNEKLFF
TGTGCCAGCAGCTTGGGTACCCTCGGTTCTAATGAAAAACTGTTTTTT
>TRBJ1-4|NA|TRBV5-4|NA
CASSLGATNEKLFF
TGTGCCAGCAGCTTGGGAGCAACTAATGAAAAACTGTTTTTT
>TRBJ1-5|NA|TRBV19|NA
CARPAMKIPGRGQPQHF
TGTGCCAGGCCGGCTATGAAAATTCCAGGGCGAGGTCAGCCCCAGCATTTT
>TRBJ1-5|NA|TRBV2|NA
CASREQGGGNQPQHF
TGTGCCAGCAGGGAACAGGGAGGTGGCAATCAGCCCCAGCATTTT